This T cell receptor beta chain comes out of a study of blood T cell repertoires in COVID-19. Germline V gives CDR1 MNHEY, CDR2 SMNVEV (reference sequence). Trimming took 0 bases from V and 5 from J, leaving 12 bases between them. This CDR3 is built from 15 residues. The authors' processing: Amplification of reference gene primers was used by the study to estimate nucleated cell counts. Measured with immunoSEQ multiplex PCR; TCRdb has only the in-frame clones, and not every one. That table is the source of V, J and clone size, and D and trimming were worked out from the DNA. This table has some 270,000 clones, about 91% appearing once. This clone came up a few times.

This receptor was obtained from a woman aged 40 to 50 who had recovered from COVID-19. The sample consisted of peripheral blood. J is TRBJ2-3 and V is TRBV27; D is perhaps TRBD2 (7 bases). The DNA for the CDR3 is TGTGCCAGCAGTTTATCAGGGGGAGGGCGAGATACGCAGTATTTT. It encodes CASSLSGGGRDTQYF.